This entry features one T cell receptor beta chain sequence. Averaging approximately 120 mL, one heparinised blood draw came from each individual donor. Expressed TCRB transcripts got sequenced, as all isolated RNA was reverse transcribed. The data were produced by immunoSEQ multiplex PCR, yet TCRdb's version contains in-frame clones alone and is incomplete. The sample lists some 150,000 clones, under 60% seen once, with 0.4% to 0.5% in the top ten. These data are taken from a study of beta chain features in type 1 diabetes. Germline assignment: CDR1 SGHDT and CDR2 YYEEEE. The CDR3 loop spans 16 amino acids. The V end lost 2 bases, the J end lost 2 bases, and 13 bases lay between the germline ends.

This rearrangement joins TRBV5-6 to TRBJ2-2; D possibly corresponds to TRBD2 (5 bases). The receptor was derived from a man younger than 35 in good health. The sequenced material came from Tregs from blood. As DNA, the CDR3 is TGTGCCAGCAGCTTTGGCCGGACTTTTAACACCGGGGAGCTGTTTTTT. Translation: CASSFGRTFNTGELFF.